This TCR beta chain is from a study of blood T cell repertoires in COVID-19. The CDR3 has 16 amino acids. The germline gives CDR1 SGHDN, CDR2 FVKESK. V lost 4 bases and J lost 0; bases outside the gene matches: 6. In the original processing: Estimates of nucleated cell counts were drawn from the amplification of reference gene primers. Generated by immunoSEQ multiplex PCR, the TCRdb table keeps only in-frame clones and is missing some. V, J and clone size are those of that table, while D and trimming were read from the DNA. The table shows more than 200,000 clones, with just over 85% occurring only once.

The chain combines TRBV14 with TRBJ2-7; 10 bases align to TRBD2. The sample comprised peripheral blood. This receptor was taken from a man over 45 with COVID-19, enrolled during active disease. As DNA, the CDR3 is TGTGCCAGCAGCCCACCGCGGACTAGCGGCTCCTACGAGCAGTACTTC. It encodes CASSPPRTSGSYEQYF. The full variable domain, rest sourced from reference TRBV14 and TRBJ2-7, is EAGVTQFPSHSVIEKGQTVTLRCDPISGHDNLYWYRRVMGKEIKFLLHFVKESKQDESGMPNNRFLAERTGGTYSTLKVQPAELEDSGVYFCASSPPRTSGSYEQYFGPGTRLTVT.